The 18 T cell receptor beta chains below were found in one sample sequenced in a study of molecular identifiers for immune sequencing clone quantification. In TCRdb, the PCR reads were re-called with MiXCR into one record per CDR3 protein. The sample includes around 470,000 distinct CDR3 sequences, about 20% seen only once; the top ten take approximately 0.8%. The specimen was naive CD8+ T cells from blood, with Jurkat cell RNA spiked in. Subset defined: FACS-sorted CD8+CD4-CCR7+CD45RA+ naive T cells. These receptors all stem from a human donor in good health. Some libraries in this study had Jurkat cell RNA spiked in.

As regards this clonotype: This may come from a read error, since a much larger clone is one base off. The rearrangement uses TRBV7-2 and TRBJ1-1; no definite D call. The CDR3 spans 12 residues. CDR1 SGHTA and CDR2 FQGNSA come from the germline V gene. CDR3 DNA sequence: TGTGCCAGCAGCCCCGGCGGCGCTGAAGCTATCTTT. This translates into CASSPGGAEAIF.

This clonotype came up many times. The chain has TRBV5-4 and TRBJ1-5; D unclear. Germline V gene lookup returns CDR1 SGHNT and CDR2 YYREEE (reference sequence). This CDR3 has 15 amino acids. Deletions cut 4 bases from V and 0 bases from J, with 11 bases between. The DNA for the CDR3 is TGTGCCAGCAGCGCGAACAGACGTAGCAATCAGCCCCAGCATTTT. Its translation: CASSANRRSNQPQHF.

The V and J genes are TRBV27 and TRBJ2-3; D might be TRBD1 (6 bases). Trimming left V 2 bases short and J 5 bases short, with 11 bases between. This CDR3 is 14 amino acids long. Germline lookup yields CDR1 MNHEY and CDR2 SMNVEV (reference sequence). DNA of the CDR3: TGTGCCAGCAGTTTACGCAGGGGTTTAGATACGCAGTATTTT. It specifies CASSLRRGLDTQYF.

V is TRBV27 and J is TRBJ2-3; D is uncertain. The V end lost 1 base, the J end lost 0 bases, and 8 bases lay between the germline ends. The CDR3 sequence is 15 residues long. In germline, CDR1 is MNHEY, CDR2 SMNVEV (reference sequence). CDR3 coding DNA: TGTGCCAGCAGTTTATACTACGTAAGCACAGATACGCAGTATTTT. Its protein product is CASSLYYVSTDTQYF.

To note about this clonotype: This sequence may be a read error, since a much larger clone differs from it by one base. The J gene is TRBJ2-2, the V gene TRBV6-1; 11 nucleotides match TRBD2. This CDR3 is built from 17 residues. Germline V gene lookup returns CDR1 MNHNS and CDR2 SASEGT. V trimming: 5 bases; J trimming: 3 bases; junction bases outside the gene matches: 8. The CDR3 DNA is TGTGCCAGCAGTCCCGAACCACTAGCGGGAGACACCGGGGAGCTGTTTTTT. Amino acids: CASSPEPLAGDTGELFF.

This clonotype was seen a few times. This rearrangement joins TRBV3-1 to TRBJ1-1; tentatively, D is TRBD1 (5 bases). Germline-derived CDR1 and CDR2 are LGHDT and YNNKEL (reference sequence). V lost 0 bases, J lost 6 bases, and 17 bases lay in between. The CDR3 consists of 16 residues. CDR3 nucleotide sequence: TGTGCCAGCAGCCAAGATCCCAGGGAGGGAAGGGCTGAAGCTTTCTTT. It translates to CASSQDPREGRAEAFF.

This clonotype was found many times. The J gene is TRBJ2-5, the V gene TRBV5-6, with no clear D. V lost 0 bases and J 5 bases, leaving 11 bases between the germline ends. CDR1 SGHDT and CDR2 YYEEEE come from the germline V gene. The CDR3 length is 14 residues. The CDR3 bases are TGTGCCAGCAGCTTGGGCCGCGCCCAGGAGACCCAGTACTTC. It specifies CASSLGRAQETQYF.

The genes are TRBV3-1 and TRBJ1-2; no clear D gene. CDR3 length equals 15 residues. Germline CDR1 is LGHDT and CDR2 is YNNKEL (reference sequence). V was pared by 1 base and J by 7 bases, with 16 bases between. CDR3 loop: CASSQGGQRSSGYTF. The CDR3 coding sequence is TGTGCCAGCAGCCAAGGAGGTCAGAGAAGCTCTGGCTACACCTTC.

This clonotype was seen a few times. This sequence joins TRBV28 and TRBJ2-7; perhaps TRBD1 as D (6 bases). Trimming shortened V by 3 bases and J by 0 bases, and 12 bases separated the two germline ends. This CDR3 region has 15 residues. In germline, CDR1 is MDHEN, CDR2 SYDVKM. The CDR3 loop is CASSFGQFLSYEQYF. CDR3 nucleotide sequence: TGTGCCAGCAGTTTCGGACAGTTTCTCTCCTACGAGCAGTACTTC.

On this clonotype: Given a much more abundant clone one base away, this may be a read error. The chain recombines TRBV27 with TRBJ1-1; 7 positions match TRBD1. The CDR3 runs to 14 residues. Germline V gene sequence: CDR1 MNHEY, CDR2 SMNVEV (reference sequence). J lost 5 bases, V lost 4 bases, and 7 bases had no gene match. The CDR3 nucleotides are TGTGCCAGCAGTTCATCAGTCAGGGGGACTGAAGCTTTCTTT. This codes for CASSSSVRGTEAFF.

This clonotype was picked up a small number of times. The V gene is TRBV9, the J gene TRBJ1-4; 8 bases are shared with TRBD1. Germline loops: CDR1 SGDLS, CDR2 YYNGEE. V trimming: 1 base; J trimming: 6 bases; junction bases outside the gene matches: 8. This CDR3 comprises 16 residues. The CDR3 DNA reads as TGTGCCAGCAGCGTAAGCCAGGGGGCAATTGATGAAAAACTGTTTTTT. It yields the protein CASSVSQGAIDEKLFF. The variable domain in full, with the rest retrieved from reference TRBV9 and TRBJ1-4, is DSGVTQTPKHLITATGQRVTLRCSPRSGDLSVYWYQQSLDQGLQFLIQYYNGEERAKGNILERFSAQQFPDLHSELNLSSLELGDSALYFCASSVSQGAIDEKLFFGSGTQLSVL.

In this sample, this clonotype turned up many times. One junction end does not reproduce the germline sequence, and a read error may be involved. The chain carries TRBV6-5 and TRBJ2-1; no clear D. The germline V gene encodes CDR1 MNHEY and CDR2 SVGAGI. The CDR3 spans 13 residues. CDR3 residues: CASSHSGDNEQFF. CDR3 DNA: TGTGCCAGCAGTCACTCCGGCGACAATGAGCAGTTCTTC.

The sample holds many counts of this clonotype. The chain combines TRBV7-8 with TRBJ2-3; 10 nucleotides align to TRBD2. After removal of 2 bases from V and 1 base from J, the junction contained 15 bases not matched to a gene. This CDR3 is 20 amino acids long. CDR1 is SGHVS and CDR2 is FQNEAQ in the germline V gene. CDR3 protein: CASSLPEIAGGPYRTDTQYF. The CDR3 coding sequence is TGTGCCAGCAGCTTACCCGAAATAGCGGGGGGCCCCTATCGCACAGATACGCAGTATTTT.

This clonotype was observed at least ten times. This chain connects TRBV4-3 to TRBJ2-7; 7 nucleotides align to TRBD2. The CDR3 has 14 residues. Germline CDR1 LGHNA, CDR2 YSLEER. After removal of 1 base from V and 2 bases from J, the junction contained 2 bases not matched to a gene. The CDR3 DNA sequence: TGCGCCAGCAGCCAAGGGGGGGGAGCCTACGAGCAGTACTTC. Protein product: CASSQGGGAYEQYF.

As for this clonotype: A much larger clonotype is one base distant, so this may be a read error. This chain connects TRBV15 to TRBJ2-3; TRBD2 agrees at 7 bases. Germline-derived CDR1 and CDR2 are LNHNV and YYDKDF (reference sequence). The CDR3 is 19 residues long. The chain's CDR3 is CATGRDGSWGGGWTDTQYF. DNA of the CDR3: TGTGCCACCGGCAGAGATGGGTCATGGGGCGGGGGTTGGACAGATACGCAGTATTTT.

This clonotype was found many times. The chain couples TRBV4-3 to TRBJ2-7; the D gene could be TRBD1 or TRBD2 (5 bases each). Trimming shortened V by 3 bases and J by 6 bases, and 12 bases separated the two germline ends. Germline V gene lookup returns CDR1 LGHNA and CDR2 YSLEER. The CDR3 runs 13 residues. This CDR3 reads CASSHRRDAEQYF. CDR3 in DNA: TGCGCCAGCAGCCACCGCCGGGACGCCGAGCAGTACTTC.

This clonotype came up a few times. J is TRBJ1-2 and V is TRBV19; D remains ambiguous. Germline V lookup: CDR1 LNHDA, CDR2 SQIVND (reference sequence). The germline V and J ends were trimmed by 5 bases and 6 bases, with 13 bases remaining between them. The CDR3 contains 13 residues. The chain's CDR3 is CASSFQSGDGYTF. The CDR3 DNA follows: TGTGCCAGTAGTTTTCAATCCGGGGATGGCTACACCTTC.

This chain joins TRBV19 and TRBJ2-2, with D perhaps matching TRBD2 (6 bases). CDR3 size: 15 residues. Looked up from germline, CDR1 is LNHDA and CDR2 is SQIVND (reference sequence). With 1 base removed from V and 7 bases from J, the gap between germline ends came to 13 bases. CDR3 region: CASSIVGGSGGELFF. In DNA form, the CDR3 reads TGTGCCAGTAGTATAGTTGGGGGGTCCGGCGGGGAGCTGTTTTTT.